The rows below give T cell receptor beta chains drawn from one sample of a study of T cell responses to AZD1222 COVID-19 vaccine. The protocol was immunoSEQ multiplex PCR, while the TCRdb copy is restricted to in-frame clones and leaves out a portion. Here the sample spans fewer than 200,000 clones, 85% to 95% being singletons. Material: peripheral blood, obtained 28 days after the second AZD1222 dose. The origin of the receptors is an adult who received the AZD1222 COVID-19 vaccine. Both conserved end residues are part of each CDR3. D genes are given only for firm matches. Only some rows state a clone size, as once, few, many or a class for expanded clones.

j_gene | d_gene | v_gene | abundance | CDR3aa | CDR3nt
TRBJ1-2 | NA | TRBV5-1 | NA | CASSLVDSSGYTF | TGCGCCAGCAGCTTGGTCGACAGTAGTGGCTACACCTTC
TRBJ2-1 | TRBD2 | TRBV3-1/TRBV3-2 | NA | CASSQGLAEYNEQFF | TGTGCCAGCAGCCAAGGGCTAGCGGAGTACAATGAGCAGTTCTTC
TRBJ1-1 | NA | TRBV7-9 | NA | CASSHRMGGALNTEAFF | TGTGCCAGCAGCCACAGGATGGGAGGGGCCTTGAACACTGAAGCTTTCTTT
TRBJ1-2 | TRBD1 | TRBV11-2 | NA | CASSSVRTGDDYGYTF | TGTGCCAGCAGCTCCGTAAGGACAGGGGACGACTATGGCTACACCTTC
TRBJ1-5 | NA | TRBV7-9 | NA | CASSLAGDGNQPQHF | TGTGCCAGCAGCTTAGCAGGGGATGGCAATCAGCCCCAGCATTTT
TRBJ2-7 | TRBD1 | TRBV7-9 | NA | CASSTQGREAYEQYF | TGTGCCAGCAGTACACAGGGGAGAGAAGCCTACGAGCAGTACTTC
TRBJ1-2 | NA | TRBV28 | NA | CASSFSGYREGYTF | TGTGCCAGCAGTTTTTCGGGGTACAGGGAAGGCTACACCTTC
TRBJ1-4 | NA | TRBV7-9 | NA | CASSSTAPTNEKLFF | TGTGCCAGCAGCTCGACAGCTCCAACTAATGAAAAACTGTTTTTT
TRBJ2-2 | TRBD1 | TRBV18 | NA | CASSPTGVNTGELFF | TGTGCCAGCTCACCGACAGGGGTGAACACCGGGGAGCTGTTTTTT
TRBJ2-3 | TRBD2 | TRBV2 | once | CASSPAGGPTDTQYF | TGTGCCAGCAGTCCAGCGGGGGGGCCTACAGATACGCAGTATTTT
TRBJ1-4 | TRBD1 | TRBV6-5 | NA | CASSSLGGRNEKLFF | TGTGCCAGCAGTTCCTTAGGGGGCCGTAATGAAAAACTGTTTTTT
TRBJ2-7 | NA | TRBV30 | once | CAWSVSPGISYEQYF | TGTGCCTGGAGTGTCTCGCCCGGGATCTCCTACGAGCAGTACTTC
TRBJ2-2 | NA | TRBV6-2/TRBV6-3 | NA | CASSYSSTRELFF | TGTGCCAGCAGTTACTCATCCACCAGGGAGCTGTTTTTT
TRBJ2-3 | TRBD1 | TRBV27 | NA | CASRIGTGTDTQYF | TGTGCCAGCAGAATAGGGACAGGCACAGATACGCAGTATTTT
TRBJ1-2 | NA | TRBV11-2 | NA | CASSLNRLYGYTF | TGTGCCAGCAGCTTAAATCGGCTCTATGGCTACACCTTC
TRBJ1-1 | TRBD1 | TRBV7-8 | NA | CASSSTIRGRRTEAFF | TGTGCCAGCAGCTCGACCATCAGGGGGAGAAGGACTGAAGCTTTCTTT
TRBJ2-3 | TRBD2 | TRBV6-5 | once | CASSLSGSVDTQYF | TGTGCCAGCAGTCTGAGCGGGAGTGTAGATACGCAGTATTTT
TRBJ2-3 | NA | TRBV7-8 | once | CASSLEGGNTDTQYF | TGTGCCAGCAGCTTAGAGGGGGGTAACACAGATACGCAGTATTTT
TRBJ2-3 | TRBD2 | TRBV6-4 | NA | CASSPGGGTDTQYF | TGTGCCAGCAGCCCCGGGGGGGGCACAGATACGCAGTATTTT
TRBJ2-5 | NA | TRBV5-4 | NA | CASSFRGDQETQYF | TGTGCCAGCAGCTTCAGGGGGGATCAAGAGACCCAGTACTTC
TRBJ2-7 | TRBD1 | TRBV13 | NA | CASSPRDRGYEQYF | TGTGCCAGCAGCCCCCGGGACAGGGGATACGAGCAGTACTTC
TRBJ2-7 | NA | TRBV19 | NA | CASSFGQTYEQYF | TGTGCCAGTAGTTTCGGACAAACCTACGAGCAGTACTTC
TRBJ1-2 | NA | TRBV7-2 | NA | CASTPRAGVNYGYTF | TGTGCCAGCACCCCCCGTGCAGGGGTTAACTATGGCTACACCTTC
TRBJ1-2 | NA | TRBV19 | NA | CASITPGAYGYTF | TGTGCCAGTATCACTCCGGGGGCCTATGGCTACACCTTC
TRBJ1-5 | NA | TRBV19 | NA | CATSWGWNQPQHF | TGTGCCACTTCCTGGGGGTGGAATCAGCCCCAGCATTTT
TRBJ1-1 | NA | TRBV4-1 | NA | CASSAVLNTEAFF | TGCGCCAGCAGCGCGGTATTGAACACTGAAGCTTTCTTT
TRBJ1-1 | TRBD1 | TRBV10-2 | NA | CASSESGGGGNTEAFF | TGCGCCAGCAGTGAGTCTGGGGGAGGGGGCAACACTGAAGCTTTCTTT
TRBJ2-1 | NA | TRBV13 | NA | CASSSTLRSSYNEQFF | TGTGCCAGCAGCTCCACCCTCAGGAGCTCCTACAATGAGCAGTTCTTC
TRBJ1-5 | TRBD1 | TRBV6-2/TRBV6-3 | once | CASSYDRGIYQPQHF | TGTGCCAGCAGTTACGACAGGGGAATCTATCAGCCCCAGCATTTT
TRBJ1-5 | NA | TRBV9 | NA | CASSVAPGNQPQHF | TGTGCCAGCAGCGTAGCCCCGGGCAATCAGCCCCAGCATTTT
TRBJ2-6 | NA | TRBV27 | NA | CASSSLGEPGPPSGANVLTF | TGTGCCAGCAGTAGTTTGGGTGAGCCGGGGCCCCCCTCTGGGGCCAACGTCCTGACTTTC
TRBJ2-7 | NA | TRBV10-2 | NA | CATGTAGGRHEQYF | TGCGCCACCGGGACAGCGGGTGGGCGCCACGAGCAGTACTTC
TRBJ2-5 | NA | TRBV6-5 | NA | CASSRTLGGETQYF | TGTGCCAGCAGCCGGACACTTGGAGGAGAGACCCAGTACTTC
TRBJ2-3 | NA | TRBV5-1 | NA | CASSFQVSGGTDTQYF | TGCGCCAGCAGCTTTCAAGTTAGCGGAGGCACAGATACGCAGTATTTT
TRBJ2-1 | NA | TRBV7-9 | NA | CASSHDEQFF | TGTGCCAGCAGCCACGATGAGCAGTTCTTC
TRBJ1-6 | NA | TRBV5-5 | NA | CASSFGPGRQNSPLHF | TGTGCCAGCAGCTTCGGTCCGGGGAGACAAAATTCACCCCTTCACTTT
TRBJ1-2 | NA | TRBV24-1 | NA | CATSDSGTSLGRYGYTF | TGTGCCACCAGTGACTCCGGGACATCCTTGGGAAGGTATGGCTACACCTTC
TRBJ2-5 | TRBD1 | TRBV7-3 | NA | CASPIDREGYVTQYF | TGTGCCAGTCCCATCGACAGGGAAGGGTATGTGACCCAGTACTTC
TRBJ1-5 | NA | TRBV4-1 | once | CASSQFKSDQPQHF | TGCGCCAGCAGCCAATTCAAGTCAGATCAGCCCCAGCATTTT
TRBJ1-1 | NA | TRBV7-2 | NA | CASSLYSDSRSISEAFF | TGTGCCAGCAGCTTATATAGTGACAGCCGAAGTATTTCCGAAGCTTTCTTT
TRBJ2-7 | NA | TRBV5-1 | once | CASSTGTVAYEQYF | TGCGCCAGCAGCACGGGGACGGTCGCCTACGAGCAGTACTTC
TRBJ1-2 | NA | TRBV3-1/TRBV3-2 | NA | CASSQDIQIRGYTF | TGTGCCAGCAGCCAAGACATACAAATTCGTGGCTACACCTTC